This TCR beta chain was recorded in a study of Ad26.COV2.S vaccination and SARS-CoV-2 variants. Study-level points and caveats: Possible underestimation of total T cell responses by the TCR breadth and depth analyses was noted.

This clone was seen only once. Its antigen is still unknown. The method was immunoSEQ multiplex PCR; TCRdb's version includes in-frame clones alone and lacks a portion of them. The sample consists of hundreds of thousands of clones, 80% to 95% of them appearing once. The sample's treatment: roughly 20 received Ad26.COV2.S at low or high dose, single or two shots; about 5 received placebo; per-sample allocation not given. Sampling was done on day 63 after the first vaccine or placebo injection. Per the germline V gene, CDR1 is SGHVS and CDR2 is FQNEAQ. The CDR3 sequence is 15 residues long. V shed 0 bases and J shed 1 base, with 9 bases lying between them.

The V gene is TRBV7-8, the J gene TRBJ1-1; D might be TRBD1 (5 bases). The source of this sequence is a person aged 18 to 59 who received the Ad26.COV2.S COVID-19 vaccine or a placebo. The starting material was peripheral blood, obtained in a trial of Ad26.COV2.S vaccine versus placebo. The CDR3 region is CASSLAGQGNTEAFF. In DNA, the CDR3 is TGTGCCAGCAGCTTAGCGGGGCAGGGGAACACTGAAGCTTTCTTT. The whole variable domain, filled in from reference TRBV7-8 and TRBJ1-1, reads GAGVSQSPRYKVAKRGQDVALRCDPISGHVSLFWYQQALGQGPEFLTYFQNEAQLDKSGLPSDRFFAERPEGSVSTLKIQRTQQEDSAVYLCASSLAGQGNTEAFFGQGTRLTVV.